A single sample is the source of the 7 T cell receptor beta chains below, sequenced in a study of T cells in Graves' hyperthyroidism and ophthalmopathy. Amplification of TCR beta CDR3 regions was performed using RNA transcripts as template. An initial round of RT-PCR targeting the TCR CDR3 relied on the HTBI primer set. TCRdb re-called the multiplex PCR reads with MiXCR, one entry per CDR3 protein. The sample has about half a million distinct CDR3 sequences, 20% seen once; the top ten hold less than 55%. Sequencing was carried out using blood. The receptors were gathered from a man in his forties or fifties with Graves' ophthalmopathy.

This clonotype was seen a few times. One base away lies a much larger clone, so this may be a sequencing read error. The chain uses TRBV28 and TRBJ1-2; D is uncertain. Germline loops: CDR1 MDHEN, CDR2 SYDVKM. The CDR3 loop spans 15 amino acids. The DNA of the CDR3 is TGTGCCGGCAGTTTAAGATTAGACGGACTCTATGGCTACACCTTC. Protein: CAGSLRLDGLYGYTF.

The CDR3 is CASDRAFYQETQYF. CDR3 bases: TGTGCCTCTGACAGGGCCTTTTACCAAGAGACCCAGTACTTC. The gene calls are TRBV30 and TRBJ2-5; 7 bases agree with TRBD1. J was trimmed by 0 bases and V by 7 bases; bases with no gene match: 8. From germline, CDR1 is GTSNPN and CDR2 SVGIG (reference sequence). The CDR3 length is 14 residues.

This clonotype was seen repeatedly, ten times or more. The chain combines TRBV7-9 with TRBJ2-1; TRBD2 matches 8 bases. The CDR3 covers 17 residues. Germline assignment: CDR1 SEHNR and CDR2 FQNEAQ (reference sequence). V lost 2 bases to trimming and J lost 1 base; unmatched junction nucleotides: 7. CDR3 sequence: CASSLHMREESYNEQFF. In DNA, the CDR3 is TGTGCCAGCAGCTTACATATGCGGGAGGAGTCCTACAATGAGCAGTTCTTC.

This clonotype was recorded at least ten times. The genes are TRBV6-1 and TRBJ2-7, with D possibly being TRBD1 (6 bases). Germline CDR1 reads MNHNS; CDR2 reads SASEGT. The CDR3 runs to 15 residues. V was cut by 9 bases and J by 2 bases, with 20 bases left in between. CDR3 protein: CASRLRRTEAYEQYF. The CDR3 nucleotides are TGTGCCAGTCGGCTGAGAAGGACAGAAGCCTACGAGCAGTACTTC.

This clonotype was recorded a few times. This chain joins TRBV6-1 and TRBJ2-7; perhaps TRBD1 as D (5 bases). Trimming took off 6 bases at V and 3 bases at J, with 18 bases between the two ends. Germline V gene sequence: CDR1 MNHNS, CDR2 SASEGT. The CDR3 runs to 15 residues. The chain's CDR3 is CASRETLWTHYEQYF. DNA for the CDR3: TGTGCCAGCAGAGAAACGCTTTGGACACACTACGAGCAGTACTTC.

This clonotype was found many times. The J gene is TRBJ2-1, the V gene TRBV7-8; 7 nucleotides agree with TRBD1. V shed 3 bases and J 3 bases; nucleotides not matched to a gene: 5. This CDR3 has 15 amino acids. Germline CDR1 SGHVS, CDR2 FQNEAQ. This chain's CDR3 is CASSLGQPLYNEQFF. The CDR3 coding sequence is TGTGCCAGCAGCTTGGGACAGCCACTCTACAATGAGCAGTTCTTC.

This clonotype occurred many times. This chain uses TRBV11-2 with TRBJ2-7, with 7 bases lining up with TRBD1. This CDR3 has 13 amino acids. Losses at the gene ends were 6 bases for V and 0 bases for J; bases not matched to a gene: 2. CDR1 and CDR2 (germline): SGHAT, FQNNGV. CDR3 nucleotides: TGTGCCAGCAGACACAGGGGCTCCTACGAGCAGTACTTC. Encoded protein: CASRHRGSYEQYF.